This T cell receptor beta chain is drawn from a study of brain metastases from non-small cell lung cancer. Study-wide points: Metastases had sparse T cells but largely shared repertoires with primaries. Compared with their matched primary tumors, approximately 60% of brain metastases showed expanded T-cell clones. Fewer infiltrating T cells were found in brain metastases than primaries.

On this clone: Its antigen is undetermined.

Only in-frame clones appear in the TCRdb table, and some are missing; sequencing was by immunoSEQ multiplex PCR. The profile shows roughly 2,000 clones, 84% of them singletons. Material for sequencing was primary lung tumor tissue. The sequence was collected from a donor at least 40 years old with non-small cell lung cancer.

CDR3 residues: CASTHTGTGVSPLHF. CDR3 bases: TGCGCCAGCACTCACACCGGGACAGGGGTTTCACCCCTCCACTTT. The genes are TRBV10-2 and TRBJ1-6, with 10 nucleotides matching TRBD1. Germline trimming cut 7 bases from V and 9 bases from J; bases unmatched to any gene: 9. Germline CDR1 and CDR2: WSHSY and SAAADI. This CDR3 spans 15 amino acids.